A selection of T cell receptor beta chains follows, all from one sample in a study of shared clonotypes between healthy human individuals. Profiled with immunoSEQ multiplex PCR; TCRdb holds only in-frame clones, not every one. Of 2 million to 3 million clones in the sample, 93% were seen once. Sequencing was carried out using naive CD4+ T cells from PBMCs. The source of these receptors is a man in his late teens or twenties in good health. Some clones in this sample may be carry-over from other donors' samples. CDR3s include the opening cysteine and the closing phenylalanine or tryptophan. Each record gives: CDR3 protein, CDR3 DNA, V gene, clone size, D gene, J gene. The D gene is left open where the match is weak. For some rows the clone size is stated as once, few or many, or as a class when expanded; others skip it.

CAWSVGLGLAALGQFF | TGTGCCTGGAGTGTAGGTTTGGGACTAGCGGCATTGGGGCAGTTCTTC | TRBV30 | - | TRBD2 | TRBJ2-1
CASSLNLMNTEAFF | TGTGCCAGCAGCCTAAATTTAATGAACACTGAAGCTTTCTTT | TRBV7-9 | - | - | TRBJ1-1
CSARRGAAITF | TGCAGTGCTAGAAGAGGGGCCGCCATCACCTTC | TRBV20-1 | once | - | TRBJ1-2
CASSIGDRAQYF | TGTGCCAGCAGTATCGGAGACAGGGCGCAGTATTTT | TRBV28 | - | TRBD1 | TRBJ2-3
CASSPTGLNQPQHF | TGTGCCAGCAGCCCGACAGGGTTAAATCAGCCCCAGCATTTT | TRBV28 | - | TRBD1 | TRBJ1-5
CASSRGGGTEAFF | TGTGCCAGCAGCCGGGGGGGAGGAACTGAAGCTTTCTTT | TRBV6-5 | - | - | TRBJ1-1
CASRIRQDHYEQYF | TGTGCCAGCAGGATTAGGCAGGACCACTACGAGCAGTACTTC | TRBV27 | - | - | TRBJ2-7
CASSSGGGHGYGYTF | TGTGCCAGCAGTTCCGGGGGGGGGCACGGCTATGGCTACACCTTC | TRBV6-6 | - | - | TRBJ1-2
CASSPGGLRPDTQYF | TGTGCCAGCAGCCCTGGGGGGCTCAGGCCAGATACGCAGTATTTT | TRBV5-4 | - | - | TRBJ2-3
CASSLMTNTGELFF | TGTGCCAGCAGCTTAATGACTAACACCGGGGAGCTGTTTTTT | TRBV7-2 | once | - | TRBJ2-2
CASSRQGVYEQYF | TGTGCCAGCAGTAGACAGGGAGTCTACGAGCAGTACTTC | TRBV6-5 | - | TRBD1 | TRBJ2-7
CASSLSLANYEQYF | TGTGCCAGCAGTTTATCCCTAGCGAACTACGAGCAGTACTTC | TRBV27 | - | - | TRBJ2-7
CASSEQGESYEQYF | TGTGCCAGCAGTGAACAGGGGGAGTCCTACGAGCAGTACTTC | TRBV2 | - | TRBD1 | TRBJ2-7
CSVLGAQRAKNIQYF | TGCAGCGTCTTAGGAGCCCAGCGAGCCAAAAACATTCAGTACTTC | TRBV29-1 | - | - | TRBJ2-4
CASSVVAGNPGELFF | TGTGCCAGCAGCGTAGTAGCGGGAAACCCCGGGGAGCTGTTTTTT | TRBV9 | - | TRBD2 | TRBJ2-2
CASSQGRQASNTEAFF | TGCGCCAGCAGCCAAGGCCGACAGGCTTCGAACACTGAAGCTTTCTTT | TRBV4-1 | - | - | TRBJ1-1
CASSFDRGRLETQYF | TGTGCCAGCAGCTTCGACAGGGGGCGACTGGAGACCCAGTACTTC | TRBV5-4 | - | TRBD1 | TRBJ2-5
CASSSPGLAGDPTDTQYF | TGTGCCAGCAGCAGCCCGGGACTAGCGGGAGACCCCACAGATACGCAGTATTTT | TRBV5-6 | - | TRBD2 | TRBJ2-3
CAWSERQNTEAFF | TGTGCCTGGAGCGAACGACAAAACACTGAAGCTTTCTTT | TRBV30 | few | - | TRBJ1-1
CASSPYRGEKLFF | TGTGCCAGCTCACCCTACCGGGGTGAAAAACTGTTTTTT | TRBV18 | - | - | TRBJ1-4
CASSLEQGETDTQYF | TGCGCCAGCAGCTTGGAACAGGGGGAGACAGATACGCAGTATTTT | TRBV5-1 | - | TRBD1 | TRBJ2-3
CASSLFGLSTDTQYF | TGTGCCAGCAGTTTATTTGGACTAAGTACAGATACGCAGTATTTT | TRBV27 | - | - | TRBJ2-3
CASSRGASPDYEQYF | TGTGCCAGCAGCCGGGGGGCTTCCCCCGACTACGAGCAGTACTTC | TRBV5-4 | - | - | TRBJ2-7
CSDMTDLNTEAFF | TGCAGCGACATGACAGATTTGAACACTGAAGCTTTCTTT | TRBV29-1 | - | - | TRBJ1-1
CASSSRRRDRVPNEQFF | TGTGCCAGCAGTTCCCGCCGTAGGGACAGGGTCCCTAATGAGCAGTTCTTC | TRBV28 | - | TRBD1 | TRBJ2-1
CASNSEGDSATEAFF | TGCGCCAGCAACTCAGAAGGGGATTCAGCCACTGAAGCTTTCTTT | TRBV5-1 | - | - | TRBJ1-1
CASSRRLAGGPGQETQYF | TGTGCCAGCAGCCGGAGACTAGCGGGAGGGCCGGGTCAAGAGACCCAGTACTTC | TRBV14 | - | TRBD2 | TRBJ2-5
CASSLEGSGRVGNEQFF | TGTGCCAGCAGCTTAGAGGGTAGCGGGAGGGTGGGGAATGAGCAGTTCTTC | TRBV7-6 | - | TRBD2 | TRBJ2-1
CASSQDLAGPYNEQFF | TGTGCCAGCAGCCAAGATTTAGCGGGGCCCTACAATGAGCAGTTCTTC | TRBV4-2 | - | TRBD2 | TRBJ2-1
CSVKNRDRGRITYNEQFF | TGCAGCGTTAAAAACCGGGACAGGGGGCGCATCACCTACAATGAGCAGTTCTTC | TRBV29-1 | - | TRBD1 | TRBJ2-1
CASSIPGDSEKLFF | TGTGCCAGCAGCATCCCAGGGGACTCGGAAAAACTGTTTTTT | TRBV9 | - | - | TRBJ1-4
CASSRGPTNEQFF | TGTGCCAGCAGCCGGGGACCAACCAATGAGCAGTTCTTC | TRBV28 | - | - | TRBJ2-1
CASSFGIPETGGSEQYF | TGTGCCAGCAGTTTCGGTATCCCCGAAACAGGGGGGAGCGAGCAGTACTTC | TRBV28 | - | TRBD1 | TRBJ2-7
CASSRSRGGQPQHF | TGTGCCAGCAGTCGAAGCAGGGGTGGTCAGCCCCAGCATTTT | TRBV6-4 | - | - | TRBJ1-5
CASSKVMGVGQPQHF | TGTGCCAGTAGTAAAGTCATGGGGGTTGGTCAGCCCCAGCATTTT | TRBV19 | few | - | TRBJ1-5
CASSSLEAGVTTDTQYF | TGCGCCAGCAGCTCCCTCGAGGCGGGAGTAACCACAGATACGCAGTATTTT | TRBV5-1 | - | TRBD2 | TRBJ2-3
CASSSGRDYGYTF | TGTGCCAGCAGTTCCGGCAGGGACTATGGCTACACCTTC | TRBV28 | - | - | TRBJ1-2
CASSLSAGVGYTF | TGTGCCAGCAGCTTATCGGCAGGGGTGGGCTACACCTTC | TRBV7-2 | - | - | TRBJ1-2
CASSLPGAANTGELFF | TGTGCCAGCAGCCTACCTGGGGCCGCGAACACCGGGGAGCTGTTTTTT | TRBV5-4 | - | - | TRBJ2-2
CASSGGGVTEAFF | TGTGCCAGCAGTGGGGGAGGGGTAACTGAAGCTTTCTTT | TRBV6-1 | - | - | TRBJ1-1
CASSLKGADHEKLFF | TGTGCCAGCAGCTTAAAGGGGGCAGATCATGAAAAACTGTTTTTT | TRBV7-4 | - | TRBD1 | TRBJ1-4
CASSPAGVYEQFF | TGCGCCAGCAGCCCGGCGGGAGTATATGAGCAGTTCTTC | TRBV5-1 | - | TRBD2 | TRBJ2-1